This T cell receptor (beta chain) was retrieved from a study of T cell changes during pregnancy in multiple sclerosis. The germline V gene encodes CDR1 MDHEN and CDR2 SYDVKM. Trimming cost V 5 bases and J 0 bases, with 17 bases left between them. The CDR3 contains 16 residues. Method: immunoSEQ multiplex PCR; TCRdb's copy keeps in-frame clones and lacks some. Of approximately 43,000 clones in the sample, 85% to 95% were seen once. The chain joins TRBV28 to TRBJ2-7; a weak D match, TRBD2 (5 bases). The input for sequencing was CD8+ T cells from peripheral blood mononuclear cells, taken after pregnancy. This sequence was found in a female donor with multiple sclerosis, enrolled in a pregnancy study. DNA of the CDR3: TGTGCCAGCAGTATATTGGGGAGCGGCACCTCCTACGAGCAGTACTTC. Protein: CASSILGSGTSYEQYF.